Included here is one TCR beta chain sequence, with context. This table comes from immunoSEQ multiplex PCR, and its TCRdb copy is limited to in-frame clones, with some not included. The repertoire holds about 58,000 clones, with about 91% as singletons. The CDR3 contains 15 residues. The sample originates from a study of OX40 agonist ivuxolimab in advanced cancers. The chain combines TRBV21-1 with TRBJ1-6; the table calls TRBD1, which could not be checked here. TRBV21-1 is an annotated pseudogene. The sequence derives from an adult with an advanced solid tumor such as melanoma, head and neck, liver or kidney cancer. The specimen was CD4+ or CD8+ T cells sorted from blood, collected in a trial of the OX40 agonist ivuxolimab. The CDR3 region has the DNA TGTGCCAGCCCCAGGGACAGGGGACCCAATTCACCCCTCCACTTT. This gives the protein CASPRDRGPNSPLHF.